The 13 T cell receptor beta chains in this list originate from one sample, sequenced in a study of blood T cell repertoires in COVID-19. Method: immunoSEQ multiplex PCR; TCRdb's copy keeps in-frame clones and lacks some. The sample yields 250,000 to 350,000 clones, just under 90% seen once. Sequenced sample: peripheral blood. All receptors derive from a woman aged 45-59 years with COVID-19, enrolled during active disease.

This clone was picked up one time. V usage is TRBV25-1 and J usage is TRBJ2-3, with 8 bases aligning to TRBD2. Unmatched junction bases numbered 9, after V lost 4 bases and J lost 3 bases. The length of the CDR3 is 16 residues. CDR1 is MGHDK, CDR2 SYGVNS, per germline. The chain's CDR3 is CASSGSGAGGTDTQYF. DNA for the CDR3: TGTGCCAGCAGTGGGTCCGGGGCGGGAGGAACAGATACGCAGTATTTT.

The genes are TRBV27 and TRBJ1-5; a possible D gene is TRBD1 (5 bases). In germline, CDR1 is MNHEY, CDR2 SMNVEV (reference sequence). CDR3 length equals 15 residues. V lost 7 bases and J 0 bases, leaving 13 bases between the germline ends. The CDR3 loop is CASKDSLHSNQPQHF. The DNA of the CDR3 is TGTGCCAGCAAAGACAGCCTTCATAGCAATCAGCCCCAGCATTTT.

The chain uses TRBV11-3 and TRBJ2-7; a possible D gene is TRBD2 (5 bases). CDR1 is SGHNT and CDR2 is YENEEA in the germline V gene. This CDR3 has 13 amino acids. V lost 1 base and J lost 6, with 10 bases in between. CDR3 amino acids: CASSLGLPGEQYF. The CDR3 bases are TGTGCCAGCAGCTTAGGACTACCTGGCGAGCAGTACTTC.

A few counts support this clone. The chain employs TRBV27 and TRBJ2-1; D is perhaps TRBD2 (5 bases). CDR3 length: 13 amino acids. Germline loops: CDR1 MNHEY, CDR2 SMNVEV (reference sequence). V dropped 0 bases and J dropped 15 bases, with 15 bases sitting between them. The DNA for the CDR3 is TGTGCCAGCAGTTTATCGACGGGGATTCGGTCGTTCTTC. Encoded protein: CASSLSTGIRSFF.

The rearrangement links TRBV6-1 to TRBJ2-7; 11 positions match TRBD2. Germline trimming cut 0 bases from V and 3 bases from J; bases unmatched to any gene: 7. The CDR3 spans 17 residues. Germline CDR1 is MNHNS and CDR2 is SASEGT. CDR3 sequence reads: CASSEAWGLAGGYEQYF. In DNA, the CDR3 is TGTGCCAGCAGTGAAGCGTGGGGGCTAGCGGGGGGCTACGAGCAGTACTTC.

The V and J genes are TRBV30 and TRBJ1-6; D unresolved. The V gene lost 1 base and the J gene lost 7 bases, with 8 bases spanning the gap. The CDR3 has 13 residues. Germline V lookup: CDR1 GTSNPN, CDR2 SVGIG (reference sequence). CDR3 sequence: CAWSDSTNSPLHF. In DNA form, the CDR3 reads TGTGCCTGGAGTGACAGTACCAATTCACCCCTCCACTTT.

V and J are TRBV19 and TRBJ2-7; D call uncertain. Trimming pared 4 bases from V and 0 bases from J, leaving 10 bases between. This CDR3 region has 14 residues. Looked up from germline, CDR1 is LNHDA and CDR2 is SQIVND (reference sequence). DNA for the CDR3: TGTGCCAGTAGTACTACAGTGAGCTCCTACGAGCAGTACTTC. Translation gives CASSTTVSSYEQYF.

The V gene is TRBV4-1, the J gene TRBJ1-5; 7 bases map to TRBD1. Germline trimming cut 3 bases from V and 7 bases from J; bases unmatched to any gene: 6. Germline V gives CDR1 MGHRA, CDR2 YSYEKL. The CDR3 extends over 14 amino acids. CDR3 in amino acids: CASSHLGTEQPQHF. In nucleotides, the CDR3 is TGCGCCAGCAGCCACCTCGGGACAGAGCAGCCCCAGCATTTT.

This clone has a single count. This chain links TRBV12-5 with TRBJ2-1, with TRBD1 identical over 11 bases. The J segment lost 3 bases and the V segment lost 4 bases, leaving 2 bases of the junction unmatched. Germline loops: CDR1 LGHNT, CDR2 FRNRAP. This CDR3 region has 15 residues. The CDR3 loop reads CASGSGQGDYNEQFF. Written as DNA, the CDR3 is TGTGCTAGTGGTTCGGGACAGGGGGACTACAATGAGCAGTTCTTC.

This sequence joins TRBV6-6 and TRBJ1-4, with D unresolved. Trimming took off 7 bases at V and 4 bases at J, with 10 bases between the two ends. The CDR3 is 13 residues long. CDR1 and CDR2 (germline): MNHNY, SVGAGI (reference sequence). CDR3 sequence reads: CASTRPSNEKLFF. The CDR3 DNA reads TGTGCCAGCACGCGTCCGAGTAATGAAAAACTGTTTTTT.

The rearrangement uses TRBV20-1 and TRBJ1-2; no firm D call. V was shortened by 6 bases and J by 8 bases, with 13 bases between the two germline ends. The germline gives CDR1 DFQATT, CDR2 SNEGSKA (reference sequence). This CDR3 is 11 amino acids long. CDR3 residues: CSATGSGGYTF. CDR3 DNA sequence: TGCAGTGCCACGGGGTCGGGCGGCTACACCTTC.

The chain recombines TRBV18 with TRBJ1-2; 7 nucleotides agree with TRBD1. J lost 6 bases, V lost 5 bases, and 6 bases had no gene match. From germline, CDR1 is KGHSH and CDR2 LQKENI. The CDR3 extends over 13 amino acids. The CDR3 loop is CASSTGTVNGYTF. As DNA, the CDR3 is TGTGCCAGCTCAACGGGGACAGTCAATGGCTACACCTTC.

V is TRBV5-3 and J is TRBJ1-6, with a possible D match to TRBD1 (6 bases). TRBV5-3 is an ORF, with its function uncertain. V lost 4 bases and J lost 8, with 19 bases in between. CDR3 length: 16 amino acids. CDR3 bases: TGTGCCAGAAGCGCGTGGACAGTCTTTGTTTATTCACCCCTCCACTTT. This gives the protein CARSAWTVFVYSPLHF.